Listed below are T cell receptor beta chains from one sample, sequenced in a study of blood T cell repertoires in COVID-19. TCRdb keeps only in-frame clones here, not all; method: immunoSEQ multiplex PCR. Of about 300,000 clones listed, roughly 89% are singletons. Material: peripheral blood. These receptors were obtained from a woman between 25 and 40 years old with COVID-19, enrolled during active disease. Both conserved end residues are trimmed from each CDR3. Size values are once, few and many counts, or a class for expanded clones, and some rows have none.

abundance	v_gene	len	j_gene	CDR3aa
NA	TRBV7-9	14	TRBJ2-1	ASSDLSGPSYNEQF
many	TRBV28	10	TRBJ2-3	ASSFPFTGQY
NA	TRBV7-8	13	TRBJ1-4	ASSSTRGTGEKLF
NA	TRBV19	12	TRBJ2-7	ASSMAGVGYEQY
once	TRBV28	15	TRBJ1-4	ASSRGGQGGPNEKLF
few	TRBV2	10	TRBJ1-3	ASSELRYTIY
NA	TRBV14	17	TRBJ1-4	ASSQEWGQGAASNEKLF
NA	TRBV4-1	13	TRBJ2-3	ASSHGWGPTDTQY
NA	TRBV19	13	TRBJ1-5	ASSSRDSRDQPQH
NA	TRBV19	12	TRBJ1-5	ASSPTGGGQPQH
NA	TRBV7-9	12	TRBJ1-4	ASSLQGLNEKLF
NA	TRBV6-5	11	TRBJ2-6	ASKYSGANVLT
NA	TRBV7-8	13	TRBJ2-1	ASSVTSASYNEQF
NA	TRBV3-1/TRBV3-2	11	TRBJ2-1	ASSQGTGNEQF
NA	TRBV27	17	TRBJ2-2	ASSVRGTGFSVVTGELF
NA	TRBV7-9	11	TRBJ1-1	ASSLAHGTEAF
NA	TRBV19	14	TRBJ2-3	ASSITGTSTTDTQY
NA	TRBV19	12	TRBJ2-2	ASSRAAGAGELF
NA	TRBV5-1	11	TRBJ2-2	ASSRRGTGELF
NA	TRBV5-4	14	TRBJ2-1	ASSSLGEGSYNEQF
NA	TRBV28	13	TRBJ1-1	ASSFLGQGEPEAF
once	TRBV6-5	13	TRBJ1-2	ASSLTGSPFYGYT
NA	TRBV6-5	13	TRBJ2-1	ASSYSYRVSNEQF
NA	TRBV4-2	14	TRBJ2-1	ASSLGLAGSYNEQF
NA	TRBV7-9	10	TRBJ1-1	ASNWGGTEAF
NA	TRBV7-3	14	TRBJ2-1	ASSLRAGASLNEQF